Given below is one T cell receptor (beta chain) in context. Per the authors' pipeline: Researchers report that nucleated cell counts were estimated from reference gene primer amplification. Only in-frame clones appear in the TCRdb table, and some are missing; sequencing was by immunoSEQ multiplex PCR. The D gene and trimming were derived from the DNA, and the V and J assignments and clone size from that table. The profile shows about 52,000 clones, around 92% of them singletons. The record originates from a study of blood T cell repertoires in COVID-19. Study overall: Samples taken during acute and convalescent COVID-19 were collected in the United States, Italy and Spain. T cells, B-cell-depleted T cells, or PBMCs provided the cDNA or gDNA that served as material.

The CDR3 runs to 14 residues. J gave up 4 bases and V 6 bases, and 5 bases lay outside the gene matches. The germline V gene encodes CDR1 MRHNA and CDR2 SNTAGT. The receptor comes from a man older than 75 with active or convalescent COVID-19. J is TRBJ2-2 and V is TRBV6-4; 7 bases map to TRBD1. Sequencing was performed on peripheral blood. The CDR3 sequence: CASRPGTATGELFF. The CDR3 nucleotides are TGTGCCAGCAGGCCCGGGACAGCCACCGGGGAGCTGTTTTTT.